This T cell receptor (beta chain) derives from a study of blood T cell repertoires in COVID-19. Across the whole study: Specimens from acute and convalescent COVID-19 originated in the United States, Italy and Spain.

Participants had their cohort set by participant-reported clinical history. Recovered status applied to Cohort 3 donors who had two consecutive negative PCRs. It also applied to those with clearance or with symptom resolution. Profiled with immunoSEQ multiplex PCR; TCRdb holds only in-frame clones, not every one. This table holds roughly 260,000 clones, just over 90% found once. The CDR3 contains 14 residues. V shed 10 bases, J shed 7 bases, and the junction held 10 bases outside the gene matches. Germline V gene sequence: CDR1 ENHRY, CDR2 SYGVKD. The receptor was isolated from a young woman who had recovered from COVID-19. Sequencing was performed on PBMCs or T cells enriched from blood (not recorded which). The rearrangement uses TRBV10-3 and TRBJ1-6, with TRBD1 matching over 7 bases. Here the CDR3 reads CATKGQRANSPLHF. The CDR3 bases are TGTGCCACTAAGGGACAGCGGGCAAATTCACCCCTCCACTTT.